Listed below are T cell receptor beta chains from one sample, sequenced in a study of cytomegalovirus exposure and HLA in healthy donors. The protocol was immunoSEQ multiplex PCR, while the TCRdb copy is restricted to in-frame clones and leaves out a portion. The sample lists about 150,000 clones, almost 85% occurring once. Sequenced material: PBMCs. Receptor source: a boy younger than 10 in good health and CMV-seronegative. The CDR3 runs from the conserved cysteine through the conserved F or W. The D gene is left open where the match is weak. The size of a clone is reported for some rows only, either as once, few or many, or as a class for expanded clones.

16	few	TRBV15	TRBJ1-4	TRBD1	TGTGCCACCAGCAGAGATCGGCAGGGGGGTAATGAAAAACTGTTTTTT	CATSRDRQGGNEKLFF
11	NA	TRBV25-1	TRBJ1-2	NA	TGTGCCAGGGCAGGGAACTATGGCTACACCTTC	CARAGNYGYTF
12	NA	TRBV10-2	TRBJ2-1	NA	TGCGCCAGCAGTGAGTCGCGGCTAACGGGGTTCTTC	CASSESRLTGFF
13	NA	TRBV27	TRBJ2-3	NA	TGTGCCAGCAGTTTATTGTCGGGAGATACGCAGTATTTT	CASSLLSGDTQYF
13	NA	TRBV2	TRBJ2-1	NA	TGTGCCAGCAGTGAAAATTCCGTCGGTGAGCAGTTCTTC	CASSENSVGEQFF
15	NA	TRBV5-6	TRBJ1-2	NA	TGTGCCAGCAGCCCAAGAAGGACAGCAACCTATGGCTACACCTTC	CASSPRRTATYGYTF
16	NA	TRBV1	TRBJ1-5	NA	TGCACCAGCAGCCAAGATCTCCTGGAGGAGGATCAGCCCCAGCATTTT	CTSSQDLLEEDQPQHF
13	NA	TRBV19	TRBJ2-1	NA	TGTGCCAGTAGTATAAGCAGGGGAAATGAGCAGTTCTTC	CASSISRGNEQFF
10	NA	TRBV6-5	TRBJ1-5	NA	TGTGCCAGCCCTCCCCAGCCCCAGCATTTT	CASPPQPQHF
15	NA	TRBV7-9	TRBJ2-5	NA	TGTGCCAGCAGCTTGACGAGGGTGACAAGGGAGACCCAGTACTTC	CASSLTRVTRETQYF
19	NA	TRBV18	TRBJ2-1	TRBD2	TGTGCCAGCTCACCGACTAGCGGGAGGGCCTTGGGTGTGAACAATGAGCAGTTCTTC	CASSPTSGRALGVNNEQFF
14	NA	TRBV14	TRBJ2-2	NA	TGTGCCAGCAGCCCTATTATTAACACCGGGGAGCTGTTTTTT	CASSPIINTGELFF
15	NA	TRBV6-5	TRBJ2-7	NA	TGTGCCAGCAGTAACCGGGACACAAGACCCTACGAGCAGTACTTC	CASSNRDTRPYEQYF
14	once	TRBV2	TRBJ2-7	TRBD2	TGTGCCAGCAGTGGACTAGCGGGAGGGTACGAGCAGTACTTC	CASSGLAGGYEQYF
17	NA	TRBV28	TRBJ2-3	TRBD2	TGTGCCAGCAGTGTACCGCCGGGACTAGCGGGAGAGGATACGCAGTATTTT	CASSVPPGLAGEDTQYF
13	NA	TRBV2	TRBJ2-7	NA	TGTGCCAGCAGGGCCAACCCCTCCTACGAGCAGTACTTC	CASRANPSYEQYF
14	NA	TRBV6-5	TRBJ1-1	TRBD1	TGTGCCAGCAGTAGACAGGGCCTAAACACTGAAGCTTTCTTT	CASSRQGLNTEAFF